This T cell receptor beta chain was sequenced for a study of cytomegalovirus exposure and HLA in healthy donors. General observations from the study: A later analysis showed TCR association rates differing by HLA locus, peaking at DRB1 and lowest at HLA-C.

Germline CDR1 reads MNHEY; CDR2 reads SMNVEV (reference sequence). V was pared by 2 bases and J by 0 bases, with 4 bases of the junction left unmatched. The CDR3 loop spans 16 amino acids. A note on this clone: What it recognizes is unknown.

Primers for the PCR totalled 60 Vbeta and 13 Jbeta. In the original processing: In a later analysis, about 12 million of 75 million to 90 million unique beta chains occurred in at least two donors. TCRdb keeps only in-frame clones here, not all; method: immunoSEQ multiplex PCR. That table gives V, J and clone size, and the DNA gave D and trimming. In total, the table holds 120,000 to 150,000 clones. This TCR was sampled from a woman aged 50 to 65 in good health and CMV-seronegative. The chain recombines TRBV27 with TRBJ1-1; the match to TRBD1 covers 9 bases. Sequenced: PBMCs. The CDR3: CASSLNRGRVNTEAFF. CDR3 bases: TGTGCCAGCAGTTTAAACAGGGGGCGGGTGAACACTGAAGCTTTCTTT.